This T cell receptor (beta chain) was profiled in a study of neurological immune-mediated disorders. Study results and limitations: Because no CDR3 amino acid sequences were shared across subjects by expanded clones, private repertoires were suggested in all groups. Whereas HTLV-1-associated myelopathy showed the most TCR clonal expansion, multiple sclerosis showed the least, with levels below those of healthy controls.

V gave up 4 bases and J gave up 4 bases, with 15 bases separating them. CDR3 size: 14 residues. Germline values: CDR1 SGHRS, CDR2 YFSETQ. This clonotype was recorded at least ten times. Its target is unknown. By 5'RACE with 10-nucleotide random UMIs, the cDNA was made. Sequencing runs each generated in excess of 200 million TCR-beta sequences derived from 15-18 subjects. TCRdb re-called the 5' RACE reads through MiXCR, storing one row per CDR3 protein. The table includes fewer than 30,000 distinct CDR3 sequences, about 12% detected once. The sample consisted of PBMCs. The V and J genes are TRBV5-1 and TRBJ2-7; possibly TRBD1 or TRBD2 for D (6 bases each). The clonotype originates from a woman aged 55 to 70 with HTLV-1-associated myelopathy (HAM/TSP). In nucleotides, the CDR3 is TGCGCCAGCAGCCCCGGAGGGGGAGCATACGAGCAGTACTTC. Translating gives CASSPGGGAYEQYF.